Sequencing of this T cell receptor beta chain was carried out in a study of shared clonotypes between healthy human individuals. Findings and limits, study-wide: A handful of donors held about 5% of naive CD4 clonotypes in common.

This CDR3 is 17 amino acids long. Germline assignment: CDR1 SGHDT and CDR2 YYEEEE. The V gene lost 0 bases and the J gene lost 1 base, with 14 bases spanning the gap. Here immunoSEQ multiplex PCR was the method, and the copy in TCRdb shows in-frame clones only, minus some. The data hold 950,000 to 1,100,000 clones, with around 75% observed a single time. For this clone: What it binds is not known.

Healthy and HIV-negative, the adult donors had no recent acute infections or vaccinations. Input material: memory CD4+ T cells sorted from blood. The sample's subset: CD45RA-negative fraction. The genes are TRBV5-6 and TRBJ1-3, with unresolved D. This receptor was taken from a young man in good health. The CDR3 loop is CASSLGPRVDSGNTIYF. For the CDR3, the DNA is TGTGCCAGCAGCTTGGGCCCTCGGGTAGATTCTGGAAACACCATATATTTT. Full variable domain (outside the CDR3, taken from reference TRBV5-6 and TRBJ1-3): DAGVTQSPTHLIKTRGQQVTLRCSPKSGHDTVSWYQQALGQGPQFIFQYYEEEERQRGNFPDRFSGHQFPNYSSELNVNALLLGDSALYLCASSLGPRVDSGNTIYFGEGSWLTVV.